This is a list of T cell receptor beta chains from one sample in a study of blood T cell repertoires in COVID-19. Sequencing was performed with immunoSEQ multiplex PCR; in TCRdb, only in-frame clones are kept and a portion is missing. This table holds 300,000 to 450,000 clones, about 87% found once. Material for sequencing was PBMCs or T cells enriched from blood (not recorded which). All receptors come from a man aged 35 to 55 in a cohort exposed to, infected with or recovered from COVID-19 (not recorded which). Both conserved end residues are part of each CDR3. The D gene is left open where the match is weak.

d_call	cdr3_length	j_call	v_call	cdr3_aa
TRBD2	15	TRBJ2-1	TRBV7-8	CASNPASSGNNEQFF
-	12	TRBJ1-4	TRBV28	CASGGTGEKLFF
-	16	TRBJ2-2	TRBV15	CATSREEGRFTGELFF
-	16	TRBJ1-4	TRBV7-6	CASSPRGGSTNEKLFF
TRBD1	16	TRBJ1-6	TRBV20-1	CSASKTGVGFHSPLHF
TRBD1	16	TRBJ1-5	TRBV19	CASSINFGQGGQPQHF
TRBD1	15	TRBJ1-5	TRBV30	CAWKTGTGGGQPQHF
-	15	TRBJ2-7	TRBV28	CASSFLKTSFPEQYF
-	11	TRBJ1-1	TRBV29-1	CSPLYGSEAFF
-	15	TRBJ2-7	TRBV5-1	CASSLGPGQTYEQYF
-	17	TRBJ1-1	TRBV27	CASSLSGGGQMNTEAFF
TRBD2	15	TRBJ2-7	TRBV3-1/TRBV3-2	CASSPQLAGGNEQYF
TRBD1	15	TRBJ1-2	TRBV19	CASTHDRGSNYGYTF